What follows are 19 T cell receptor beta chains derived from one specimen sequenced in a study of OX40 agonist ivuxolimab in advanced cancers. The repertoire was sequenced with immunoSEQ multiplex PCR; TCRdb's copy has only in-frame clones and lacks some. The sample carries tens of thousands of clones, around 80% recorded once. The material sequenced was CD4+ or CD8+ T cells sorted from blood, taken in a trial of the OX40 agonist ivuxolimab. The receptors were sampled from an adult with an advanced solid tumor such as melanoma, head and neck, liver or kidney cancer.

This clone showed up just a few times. The CDR3 DNA is TGTGCCAGCAGCTTAACCGGAGGGGAAGCTTTCTTT. Protein product: CASSLTGGEAFF. The J gene is TRBJ1-1, the V gene TRBV7-3, with D unresolved. Between the trimmed V and J ends, which lost 0 bases and 8 bases, there was a span of 7 bases. Germline V gives CDR1 SGHTA, CDR2 FQGTGA. The CDR3 is 12 amino acids.

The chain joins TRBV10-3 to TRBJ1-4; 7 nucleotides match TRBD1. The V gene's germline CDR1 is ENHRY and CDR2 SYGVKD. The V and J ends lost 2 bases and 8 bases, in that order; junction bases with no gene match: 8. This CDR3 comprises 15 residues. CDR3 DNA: TGTGCCATCAGTGAGGAGGGGGACAGTTGGGAAAAACTGTTTTTT. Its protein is CAISEEGDSWEKLFF.

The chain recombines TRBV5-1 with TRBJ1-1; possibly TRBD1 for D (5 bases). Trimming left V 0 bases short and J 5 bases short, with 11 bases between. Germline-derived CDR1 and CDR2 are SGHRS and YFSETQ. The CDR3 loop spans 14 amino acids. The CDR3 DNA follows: TGCGCCAGCAGCTTGGACGGGGCGAGTACTGAAGCTTTCTTT. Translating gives CASSLDGASTEAFF.

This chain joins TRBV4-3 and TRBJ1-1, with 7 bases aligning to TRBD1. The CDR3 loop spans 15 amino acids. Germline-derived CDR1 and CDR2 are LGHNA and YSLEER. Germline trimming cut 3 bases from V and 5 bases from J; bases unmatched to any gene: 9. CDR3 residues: CASSQVGQYRTEAFF. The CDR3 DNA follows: TGCGCCAGCAGCCAGGTGGGACAGTATCGGACTGAAGCTTTCTTT.

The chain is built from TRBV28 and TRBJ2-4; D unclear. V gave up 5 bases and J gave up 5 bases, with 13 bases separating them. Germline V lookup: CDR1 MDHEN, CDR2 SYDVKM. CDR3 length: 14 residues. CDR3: CASSQRPLENIQYF. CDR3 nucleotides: TGTGCCAGCAGTCAAAGACCCCTCGAAAACATTCAGTACTTC. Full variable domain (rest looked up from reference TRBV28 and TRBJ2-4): DVKVTQSSRYLVKRTGEKVFLECVQDMDHENMFWYRQDPGLGLRLIYFSYDVKMKEKGDIPEGYSVSREKKERFSLILESASTNQTSMYLCASSQRPLENIQYFGAGTRLSVL.

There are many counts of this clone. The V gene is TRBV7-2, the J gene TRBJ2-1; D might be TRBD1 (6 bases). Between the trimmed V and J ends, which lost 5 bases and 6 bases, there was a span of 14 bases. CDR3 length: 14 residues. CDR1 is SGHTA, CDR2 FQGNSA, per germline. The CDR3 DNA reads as TGTGCCAGCAGCCTTAGTATAGGGGGCAATGAGCAGTTCTTC. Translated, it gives CASSLSIGGNEQFF.

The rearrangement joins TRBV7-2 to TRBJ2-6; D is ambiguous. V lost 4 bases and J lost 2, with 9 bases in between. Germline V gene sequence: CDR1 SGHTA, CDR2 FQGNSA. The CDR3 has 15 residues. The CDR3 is CASSSTLPGANVLTF. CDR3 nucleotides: TGTGCCAGCAGCTCCACACTTCCTGGGGCCAACGTCCTGACTTTC.

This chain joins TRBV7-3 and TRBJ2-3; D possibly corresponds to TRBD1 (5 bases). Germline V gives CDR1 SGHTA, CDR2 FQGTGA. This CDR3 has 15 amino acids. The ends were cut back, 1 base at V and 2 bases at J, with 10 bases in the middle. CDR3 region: CASSLRGQVTDTQYF. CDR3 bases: TGTGCCAGCAGCTTAAGGGGCCAGGTCACAGATACGCAGTATTTT.

CDR3 in amino acids: CASSYASGDTGELFF. For the CDR3, the DNA is TGTGCCAGCAGTTACGCTAGCGGGGACACCGGGGAGCTGTTTTTT. The chain joins TRBV6-5 to TRBJ2-2; TRBD2 matches 9 bases. The V gene end was trimmed by 2 bases and the J gene end by 3 bases; junction bases not matched to a gene: 1. This CDR3 contains 15 residues. CDR1 and CDR2 from the germline V gene are MNHEY and SVGAGI.

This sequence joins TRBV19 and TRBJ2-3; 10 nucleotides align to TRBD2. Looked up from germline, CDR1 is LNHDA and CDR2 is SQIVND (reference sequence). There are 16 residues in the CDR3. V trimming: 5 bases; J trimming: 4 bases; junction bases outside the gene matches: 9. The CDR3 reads CASSFQAGGPPDTQYF. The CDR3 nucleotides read TGTGCCAGTAGTTTCCAAGCGGGGGGGCCCCCAGATACGCAGTATTTT.

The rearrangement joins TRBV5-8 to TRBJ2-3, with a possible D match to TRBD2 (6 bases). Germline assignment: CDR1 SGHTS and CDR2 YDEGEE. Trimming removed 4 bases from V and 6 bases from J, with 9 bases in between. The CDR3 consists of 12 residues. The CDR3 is CASSGRLDTQYF. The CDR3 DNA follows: TGTGCCAGCAGCGGGAGGTTGGATACGCAGTATTTT.

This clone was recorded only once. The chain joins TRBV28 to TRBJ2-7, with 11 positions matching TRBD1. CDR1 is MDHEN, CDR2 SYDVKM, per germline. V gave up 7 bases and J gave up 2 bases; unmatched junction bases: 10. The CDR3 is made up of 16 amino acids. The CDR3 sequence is CASTSSPGQGAYEQYF. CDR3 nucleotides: TGTGCCAGCACCTCCTCCCCGGGACAGGGGGCCTACGAGCAGTACTTC.

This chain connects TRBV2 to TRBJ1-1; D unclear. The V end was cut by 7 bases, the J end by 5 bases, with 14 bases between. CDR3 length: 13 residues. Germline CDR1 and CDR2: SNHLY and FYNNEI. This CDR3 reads CASTRVGGTEAFF. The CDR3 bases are TGTGCCAGCACCCGGGTAGGAGGGACTGAAGCTTTCTTT. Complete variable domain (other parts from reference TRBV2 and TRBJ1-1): EPEVTQTPSHQVTQMGQEVILRCVPISNHLYFYWYRQILGQKVEFLVSFYNNEISEKSEIFDDQFSVERPDGSNFTLKIRSTKLEDSAMYFCASTRVGGTEAFFGQGTRLTVV.

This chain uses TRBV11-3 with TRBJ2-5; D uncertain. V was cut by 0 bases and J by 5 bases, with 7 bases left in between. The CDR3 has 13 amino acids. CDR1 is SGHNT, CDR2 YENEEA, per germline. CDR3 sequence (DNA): TGTGCCAGCAGCTTAGAACGGTGGGAGACCCAGTACTTC. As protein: CASSLERWETQYF.

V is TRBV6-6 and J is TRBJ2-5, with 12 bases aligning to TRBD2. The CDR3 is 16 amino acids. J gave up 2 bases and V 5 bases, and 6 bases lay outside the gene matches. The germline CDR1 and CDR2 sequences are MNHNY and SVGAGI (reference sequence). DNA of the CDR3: TGTGCCAGCAGTCCCTGGACTAGCGGGGAACAAGAGACCCAGTACTTC. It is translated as CASSPWTSGEQETQYF.

CDR3 region: CASSLYGNSPLHF. The CDR3 nucleotides read TGTGCCAGCAGCTTGTATGGGAATTCACCCCTCCACTTT. The rearrangement uses TRBV5-6 and TRBJ1-6; D gene ambiguous. Trimming cost V 1 base and J 7 bases, with 6 bases left between them. Per germline, CDR1 SGHDT and CDR2 YYEEEE. This CDR3 is built from 13 residues.

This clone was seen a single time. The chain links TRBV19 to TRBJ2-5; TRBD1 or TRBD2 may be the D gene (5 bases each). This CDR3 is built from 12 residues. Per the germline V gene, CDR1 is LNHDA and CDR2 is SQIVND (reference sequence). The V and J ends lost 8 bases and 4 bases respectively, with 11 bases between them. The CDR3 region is CASGGTGETQYF. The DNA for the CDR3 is TGTGCCAGTGGGGGAACGGGAGAGACCCAGTACTTC.

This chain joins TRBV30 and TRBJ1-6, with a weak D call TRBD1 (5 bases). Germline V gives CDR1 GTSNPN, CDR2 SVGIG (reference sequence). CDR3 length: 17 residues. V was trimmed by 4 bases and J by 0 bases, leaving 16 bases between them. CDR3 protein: CAWKTAQAISYNSPLHF. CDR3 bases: TGTGCCTGGAAAACGGCACAGGCGATCTCCTATAATTCACCCCTCCACTTT.

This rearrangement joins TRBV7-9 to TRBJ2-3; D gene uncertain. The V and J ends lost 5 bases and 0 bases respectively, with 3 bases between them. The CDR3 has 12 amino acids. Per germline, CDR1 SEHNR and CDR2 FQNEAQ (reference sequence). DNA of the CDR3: TGTGCCAGCAGCCGGAGCACAGATACGCAGTATTTT. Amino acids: CASSRSTDTQYF.